The next 10 T cell receptor delta chains were all read from a single sample in a study of γδ T cells in repeated Plasmodium falciparum infection. TCRdb re-called the multiplex PCR reads with CATT. The data show more than 45,000 delta-chain clones, around 1.5% seen once. Bulk repertoires came from Vgamma9/Vdelta2+ or Vdelta2-negative gammadelta T cells flow-sorted from PBMC. Sequencing input: gamma-delta T cells from blood. These TCRs come from a pool of human donors (malaria-infected and uninfected, not separated).

This clone was observed at least ten times. This sequence is one base from a far larger clone and is likely a read error. Other DNA sequences within the sample encode an identical CDR3. The chain carries TRDV2 and TRDJ1; 13 bases line up with TRDD3. V lost 1 base to trimming and J lost 14 bases; unmatched junction nucleotides: 30. This CDR3 is built from 21 residues. Germline values: CDR1 GEAIGNYY, CDR2 EKD. CDR3 in DNA: TGTGCCTGTGACACTGACAACTGGGGGATACGCGTCTTACCAATCACACCCCCTCGGATCTTT. It is translated as CACDTDNWGIRVLPITPPRIF.

In the case of this clone: One base separates it from a far larger clone, so it is likely a read error. This CDR3 is also generated by other DNA sequences in the sample. J is TRDJ1 and V is TRDV1, with a tentative D call TRDD3 (5 bases). Looked up from germline, CDR1 is TSWWSYY and CDR2 is QGS. CDR3 length equals 12 residues. The CDR3: CALGETQSRLIF. The CDR3 DNA reads TGTGCCCTTGGGGAGACCCAGAGTAGGCTCATCTTT.

This clone was detected a few times. This is likely an artifact of a read error, given a far larger clone one base away. At the DNA level, this CDR3 is encoded by other sequences in the same sample as well. V gene TRDV2 combines with J gene TRDJ1; 10 bases align to TRDD3. As TCRdb names no J gene, one was assigned here on the basis of a DNA match to germline. The CDR3 runs to 17 residues. The germline V gene has CDR1 GEAIGNYY and CDR2 EKD. This CDR3 is CACASLTGGSYTDKLIF. Written as DNA, the CDR3 is TGTGCCTGTGCTTCCCTTACTGGGGGATCTTACACTGATAAACTCATCTTT.

Note on this clone: The protein TCRdb lists belongs to a much larger clone and differs from this DNA's translation at residue 10, which points to a read error; the protein shown is made from the DNA. The CDR3 nucleotides read TGTGCCTGTGACACGAAACTCTGGGGGGTTTACACCGATAAACTCATCTTT. This gives the protein CACDTKLWGVYTDKLIF. This chain connects TRDV2 to TRDJ1, with 7 bases that match TRDD3. Assignment of the J gene here rests on matching the DNA to germline, because TCRdb gives none. V was clipped by 1 base and J by 0 bases; unmatched bases: 10. The CDR3 sequence is 17 residues long. In germline, CDR1 is GEAIGNYY, CDR2 EKD.

There are many counts of this clone. Only one base separates this from a far larger clonotype, so it likely reflects a read error. Other DNA sequences in the same sample also yield this CDR3. CDR3 protein: CALGELELGDLYTDKLIF. CDR3 bases: TGTGCTCTCGGGGAACTAGAACTCGGGGATTTATACACCGATAAACTCATCTTT. The rearrangement uses TRDV1 and TRDJ1; maybe TRDD3 (6 bases). Germline V CDR1 and CDR2: TSWWSYY, QGS. The CDR3 sequence is 18 residues long.

This clone occurred a few times. The protein TCRdb lists belongs to a much larger clone and differs from this DNA's translation at residue 8, which points to a read error; the protein shown is made from the DNA. The chain uses TRDV3 and TRDJ1; TRDD2 matches at 9 bases. As TCRdb names no J gene, one was assigned here on the basis of a DNA match to germline. Germline V CDR1 and CDR2: TVYSNPD, GDNSRS (reference sequence). This CDR3 is 20 amino acids long. The ends lost 3 bases at V and 0 bases at J; junction bases unmatched: 23. CDR3 amino acids: CAFTAFLHNGDERYTDKLIF. The CDR3 bases are TGTGCCTTCACGGCCTTCCTACATAATGGGGATGAGCGGTACACCGATAAACTCATCTTT.

The table lists this clone with many counts. The V call is TRDV1, the J call TRDJ1; D may be TRDD3 (5 bases). Germline-derived CDR1 and CDR2 are TSWWSYY and QGS. The CDR3 consists of 20 residues. Trimming took 0 bases from V and 1 from J, leaving 24 bases between them. The CDR3 sequence is CALGELGFWELLIFTDKLIF. The CDR3, as DNA: TGTGCTCTTGGGGAACTAGGTTTCTGGGAGCTCCTCATTTTCACCGATAAACTCATCTTT.

Comments on this clone: A read error is the likely source, as a far larger clone sits one nucleotide away. Other DNA sequences in this specimen translate into the identical CDR3. The chain combines TRDV1 with TRDJ1, with D perhaps given as TRDD2 or TRDD3 (8 bases each). V lost 2 bases to trimming and J lost 1 base, with 41 bases between them. The CDR3 totals 25 residues. Germline CDR1 and CDR2: TSWWSYY and QGS. CDR3 sequence reads: CALGEGDFLRDPWGKSTRGTDKLIF. For the CDR3, the DNA is TGTGCTCTTGGGGAAGGGGACTTCCTACGTGACCCCTGGGGGAAGTCGACTCGAGGCACCGATAAACTCATCTTT.

This clone has only a few counts. A far larger clone is a single base away, which makes a read error likely. Other DNA sequences in the same sample also yield this CDR3. The chain employs TRDV3 and TRDJ2; possibly TRDD3 for D (6 bases). The J gene is absent in TCRdb and was assigned here via DNA matching to germline. The V gene lost 0 bases and the J gene lost 8 bases, with 22 bases spanning the gap. The CDR3 is 16 amino acids. Germline loops: CDR1 TVYSNPD, CDR2 GDNSRS (reference sequence). The CDR3 region is CAFSGLRDIARAQLFF. The CDR3 DNA sequence: TGTGCCTTTAGTGGGCTGAGGGATATTGCCAGGGCACAACTCTTCTTT. The full variable domain, completed using reference TRDV3 and TRDJ2, is CDKVTQSSPDQTVASGSEVVLLCTYDTVYSNPDLFWYRIRPDYSFQFVFYGDNSRSEGADFTQGRFSVKHILTQKAFHLVISPVRTEDSATYYCAFSGLRDIARAQLFFGKGTQLIVEP.

A note on this clone: For this DNA, TCRdb reports the protein of a much larger clone, which diverges at residue 13, most likely from a read error; the protein presented here is translated directly from the DNA. This chain joins TRAV38-2/DV8 and TRDJ1; TRDD3 matches at 7 bases. Germline V CDR1 and CDR2: TSESDYY, QEAYKQQN. After removal of 2 bases from V and 0 bases from J, the junction contained 19 bases not matched to a gene. CDR3 size: 20 residues. This CDR3 is CAYRSWYHVGTGDHTDKLIF. The CDR3, as DNA: TGTGCTTATAGGAGTTGGTACCACGTCGGTACTGGGGACCACACCGATAAACTCATCTTT.